This entry lists 21 T cell receptor beta chains sequenced from one sample in a study of long-term antiretroviral therapy in people with HIV. The authors ran the immunoSEQ assay, v3.0, at survey level. Libraries were prepared by immunoSEQ multiplex PCR; TCRdb keeps only in-frame clonotypes and omits some of them. The sample holds over 40,000 clones, more than 90% seen once. The sample was unsorted PBMCs, taken 3.7 years after starting antiretroviral therapy. All receptors come from a woman aged 45-65 years with HIV.

This clone appeared a single time. CDR3 loop: CASSPDRYNEQFF. CDR3 DNA sequence: TGCGCCAGCAGCCCGGACAGGTACAATGAGCAGTTCTTC. V gene TRBV10-2 combines with J gene TRBJ2-1; TRBD1 agrees at 7 bases. Germline V gene sequence: CDR1 WSHSY, CDR2 SAAADI. The V gene end was trimmed by 6 bases and the J gene end by 4 bases; junction bases not matched to a gene: 3. The CDR3 sequence is 13 residues long.

This rearrangement joins TRBV27 to TRBJ1-1; the D gene is possibly TRBD1 (6 bases). Germline CDR1 and CDR2: MNHEY and SMNVEV (reference sequence). V was shortened by 6 bases and J by 8 bases, with 13 bases between the two germline ends. This CDR3 has 12 residues. The CDR3 DNA reads as TGTGCCAGCAGCAGCTCGGGGACAGAAGCTTTCTTT. It specifies CASSSSGTEAFF.

The CDR3 bases are TGTGCCAGCAGCCTGGTGAACGGACAGGGGAACACCGGGGAGCTGTTTTTT. Translation: CASSLVNGQGNTGELFF. The chain carries TRBV5-6 and TRBJ2-2, with TRBD1 matching 8 bases. Germline loops: CDR1 SGHDT, CDR2 YYEEEE. After removal of 4 bases from V and 1 base from J, the junction contained 9 bases not matched to a gene. This CDR3 region has 17 residues.

This rearrangement joins TRBV2 to TRBJ2-7; TRBD1 agrees at 8 bases. The CDR3 sequence is 17 residues long. Germline CDR1 SNHLY, CDR2 FYNNEI. The V and J ends lost 6 bases and 0 bases, in that order; junction bases with no gene match: 13. The CDR3 protein is CASSRSRDRGSSYEQYF. The CDR3 region has the DNA TGTGCCAGCAGCCGTTCTCGAGACAGGGGAAGCTCCTACGAGCAGTACTTC.

The chain combines TRBV30 with TRBJ1-1; D is unresolved. Trimming removed 1 base at V and 1 base at J, with 7 bases between. The CDR3 runs to 13 residues. CDR1 is GTSNPN, CDR2 SVGIG, per germline (reference sequence). The chain's CDR3 is CAWSGNRNTEAFF. The CDR3 bases are TGTGCCTGGAGTGGGAACAGGAACACTGAAGCTTTCTTT.

This chain links TRBV7-9 with TRBJ1-1, with TRBD1 matching 10 bases. Trimming removed 5 bases from V and 1 base from J; junction bases left unmatched: 7. CDR1 is SEHNR, CDR2 FQNEAQ, per germline (reference sequence). The CDR3 runs to 16 residues. CDR3: CASSPRTGGWNTEAFF. DNA for the CDR3: TGTGCCAGCAGCCCTCGGACAGGGGGATGGAACACTGAAGCTTTCTTT.

The J gene is TRBJ1-6, the V gene TRBV5-6, with 12 bases aligning to TRBD1. The length of the CDR3 is 16 residues. The J segment lost 9 bases and the V segment lost 0 bases, leaving 4 bases of the junction unmatched. In germline, CDR1 is SGHDT, CDR2 YYEEEE. The CDR3 is CASSLGGTGGGSPLHF. The CDR3 region has the DNA TGTGCCAGCAGCTTGGGAGGGACAGGGGGCGGTTCACCCCTCCACTTT.

This chain connects TRBV20-1 to TRBJ2-7, with TRBD1 matching 10 bases. Germline V gene data show CDR1 as DFQATT and CDR2 as SNEGSKA (reference sequence). The V and J ends lost 3 bases and 12 bases, in that order; junction bases with no gene match: 5. The CDR3 is made up of 11 amino acids. The CDR3 DNA is TGCAGTGCTAGGACCGGGACAGGGGTGTACTTC. This sequence encodes CSARTGTGVYF.

The gene calls are TRBV9 and TRBJ2-3; possibly TRBD2 for D (6 bases). The CDR3 loop spans 17 amino acids. Trimming took 3 bases from V and 6 from J, leaving 23 bases between them. Germline CDR1 reads SGDLS; CDR2 reads YYNGEE. Here the CDR3 DNA reads TGTGCCAGCAGCGGGTCGATGCGGCGGGGTGGGGCGGATACGCAGTATTTT. Translated, it gives CASSGSMRRGGADTQYF.

The chain recombines TRBV10-2 with TRBJ2-7; TRBD1 might be the D (6 bases). Germline CDR1 reads WSHSY; CDR2 reads SAAADI. The V end was cut by 5 bases, the J end by 1 base, with 15 bases between. The CDR3 length is 15 residues. CDR3 sequence reads: CASSSGTPGSYEQYF. Written as DNA, the CDR3 is TGCGCCAGCAGTTCCGGGACACCGGGTTCCTACGAGCAGTACTTC.

The chain combines TRBV19 with TRBJ1-5; D ambiguous. The CDR3 length is 13 residues. The germline V and J ends were trimmed by 6 bases and 6 bases, with 12 bases remaining between them. Germline-derived CDR1 and CDR2 are LNHDA and SQIVND (reference sequence). The DNA of the CDR3 is TGTGCCAGTAGGCCCCCGATAGGTCAGCCCCAGCATTTT. This translates into CASRPPIGQPQHF.

The rearrangement links TRBV4-1 to TRBJ2-3; TRBD2 aligns across 7 bases. The CDR3 has 18 residues. CDR1 MGHRA and CDR2 YSYEKL come from the germline V gene. V lost 1 base, J lost 1 base, and 11 bases stayed unmatched. CDR3 residues: CASSQALWGGVRTDTQYF. In DNA form, the CDR3 reads TGCGCCAGCAGCCAAGCCCTTTGGGGGGGGGTGCGCACAGATACGCAGTATTTT.

V gene TRBV5-6 combines with J gene TRBJ1-6, with 7 bases fitting TRBD1. Germline CDR1 and CDR2: SGHDT and YYEEEE. CDR3 length: 15 amino acids. V gave up 4 bases and J gave up 7 bases; unmatched junction bases: 8. As DNA, the CDR3 is TGTGCCAGCAGCGGATCCGGGACAGTCAATTCACCCCTCCACTTT. Translated: CASSGSGTVNSPLHF. Drawing the rest from reference TRBV5-6 and TRBJ1-6, the complete variable domain is DAGVTQSPTHLIKTRGQQVTLRCSPKSGHDTVSWYQQALGQGPQFIFQYYEEEERQRGNFPDRFSGHQFPNYSSELNVNALLLGDSALYLCASSGSGTVNSPLHFGNGTRLTVT.

This chain uses TRBV5-1 with TRBJ2-7; D unresolved. From germline, CDR1 is SGHRS and CDR2 YFSETQ. This CDR3 is built from 12 residues. The V and J ends lost 5 bases and 3 bases respectively, with 9 bases between them. CDR3 in DNA: TGCGCCAGCAGAGGGAACTTCTACGAGCAGTACTTC. This translates into CASRGNFYEQYF.

This clone was detected once. This chain connects TRBV4-1 to TRBJ2-5; TRBD1 matches at 7 bases. The tail of the sequence fits TRBJ2-7 better, so the J call may be wrong. The CDR3 sequence is 14 residues long. Germline CDR1 and CDR2: MGHRA and YSYEKL. The CDR3 coding sequence is TGCGCCAGCAGCCAAGGACAGGGATCCTACGAGCAGTACTTC. Translating it yields CASSQGQGSYEQYF.

The V and J genes are TRBV5-1 and TRBJ1-1; 7 bases are a match to TRBD1. Germline V lookup: CDR1 SGHRS, CDR2 YFSETQ. There are 14 residues in the CDR3. Germline trimming cut 7 bases from V and 10 bases from J; bases unmatched to any gene: 16. In nucleotides, the CDR3 is TGCGCCAGCGCATTCGGAACAGGGGAAGATCGAGCTTTCTTT. As protein: CASAFGTGEDRAFF.

The rearrangement uses TRBV6-6 and TRBJ1-2, with 7 positions matching TRBD1. Germline V lookup: CDR1 MNHNY, CDR2 SVGAGI (reference sequence). J lost 0 bases, V lost 7 bases, and 8 bases had no gene match. The CDR3 has 15 residues. DNA of the CDR3: TGTGCCAGCAAAATGGGACAGACTGCTAACTATGGCTACACCTTC. Translating it yields CASKMGQTANYGYTF.

The V call is TRBV19, the J call TRBJ2-2; the D is unclear. The length of the CDR3 is 10 residues. Per the germline V gene, CDR1 is LNHDA and CDR2 is SQIVND (reference sequence). Trimming removed 10 bases at V and 6 bases at J, with 6 bases between. The DNA for the CDR3 is TGTGCCACCTTCTCCGGGGAGCTGTTTTTT. Amino acids: CATFSGELFF.

J is TRBJ2-3 and V is TRBV19, with 8 bases that match TRBD2. This CDR3 contains 16 residues. Germline CDR1 is LNHDA and CDR2 is SQIVND (reference sequence). V lost 5 bases, J lost 3 bases, and 10 bases stayed unmatched. CDR3 bases: TGTGCCAGTAGTCCTTCTAGCGGGTGGGGGACAGATACGCAGTATTTT. This encodes CASSPSSGWGTDTQYF.

V gene TRBV11-3 combines with J gene TRBJ2-3; D might be TRBD1 (6 bases). CDR1 SGHNT and CDR2 YENEEA come from the germline V gene. V was pared by 7 bases and J by 2 bases, with 10 bases between. The CDR3 is 13 residues long. The CDR3 DNA follows: TGTGCCAGCAAAGGGGGAACCACAGATACGCAGTATTTT. Translated: CASKGGTTDTQYF.

The V and J genes are TRBV6-6 and TRBJ1-1; perhaps TRBD1 as D (5 bases). CDR1 MNHNY and CDR2 SVGAGI come from the germline V gene (reference sequence). V lost 7 bases to trimming and J lost 3 bases, with 15 bases between them. CDR3 length: 14 amino acids. Written as DNA, the CDR3 is TGTGCCAGCACCTCTTTTCGGGGGGACACTGAAGCTTTCTTT. As protein: CASTSFRGDTEAFF.